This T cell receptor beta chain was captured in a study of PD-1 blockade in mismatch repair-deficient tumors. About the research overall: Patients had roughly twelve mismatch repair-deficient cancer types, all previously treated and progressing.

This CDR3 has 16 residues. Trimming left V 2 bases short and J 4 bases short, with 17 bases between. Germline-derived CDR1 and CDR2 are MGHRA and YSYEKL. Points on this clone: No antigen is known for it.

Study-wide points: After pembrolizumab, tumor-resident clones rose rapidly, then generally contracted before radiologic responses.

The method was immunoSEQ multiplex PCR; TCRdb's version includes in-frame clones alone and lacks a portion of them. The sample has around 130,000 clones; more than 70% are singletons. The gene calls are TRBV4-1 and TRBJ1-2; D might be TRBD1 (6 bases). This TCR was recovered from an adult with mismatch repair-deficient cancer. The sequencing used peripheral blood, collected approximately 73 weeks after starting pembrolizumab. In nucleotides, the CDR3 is TGCGCCAGCAGCCAATGGTCTGGACAGATGATCTATGGCTACACCTTC. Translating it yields CASSQWSGQMIYGYTF.